These 13 T cell receptor beta chains share one sample of origin, sequenced in a study of CD4 and CD8 cells across lung adenocarcinoma regions. Each CDR3 protein gets one entry after TCRdb re-called the PCR reads with MiXCR. The profile shows tens of thousands of distinct CDR3 sequences, roughly half of them singletons. The sequenced sample was CD8+ T cells from the center of a lung tumor. These receptors were taken from a male donor with lung adenocarcinoma. The CD4 and CD8 labels of this study may be unreliable.

The gene calls are TRBV6-2 or TRBV6-3 and TRBJ2-1, with 11 bases aligning to TRBD2. Germline V gene data show CDR1 as MNHEY and CDR2 as SVGEGT. This CDR3 has 16 residues. J was trimmed by 9 bases and V by 5 bases; bases with no gene match: 12. CDR3 residues: CASSPWVAGGQGEQFF. In DNA form, the CDR3 reads TGTGCCAGCAGTCCCTGGGTAGCGGGGGGGCAGGGTGAGCAGTTCTTC.

The CDR3 nucleotides are TGTGCCAGCAGAGACCTACCTAGCGTAGATACGCAGTATTTT. This gives the protein CASRDLPSVDTQYF. The chain couples TRBV6-1 to TRBJ2-3; TRBD2 is a possible D gene (6 bases). Germline CDR1 and CDR2: MNHNS and SASEGT. The CDR3 totals 14 residues. V gave up 6 bases and J gave up 5 bases, with 15 bases separating them.

V is TRBV9 and J is TRBJ2-3; D perhaps matches TRBD2 (6 bases). The CDR3 has 11 amino acids. Trimming left V 3 bases short and J 12 bases short, with 11 bases between. Germline CDR1 is SGDLS and CDR2 is YYNGEE. CDR3 sequence reads: CASSGGETQYF. The CDR3 DNA is TGTGCCAGCAGCGGGGGGGAGACTCAGTATTTT.

This clonotype is medium-sized (0.01 to 0.1%) in the sample. CDR3 in amino acids: CASSEALGGGGYTF. In nucleotides, the CDR3 is TGTGCCAGCAGTGAAGCGCTTGGGGGAGGTGGCTACACCTTC. The chain is built from TRBV6-1 and TRBJ1-2; tentative D call: TRBD1 (5 bases). V lost 0 bases and J lost 7, with 12 bases in between. The CDR3 runs 14 residues. CDR1 and CDR2 from the germline V gene are MNHNS and SASEGT.

In this sample, this clonotype is medium-sized. The rearrangement links TRBV6-6 to TRBJ2-1; D unresolved. Trimming left V 7 bases short and J 6 bases short, with 7 bases between. The CDR3 length is 11 residues. The germline V gene has CDR1 MNHNY and CDR2 SVGAGI (reference sequence). The CDR3 spells CASTQRNEQFF. CDR3 DNA sequence: TGTGCCAGCACCCAGCGCAATGAGCAGTTCTTC.

A note on this clonotype: The junction differs from germline at one of its ends, possibly a read error. The V and J genes are TRBV18 and TRBJ2-3; D is perhaps TRBD1 or TRBD2 (5 bases each). Looked up from germline, CDR1 is KGHSH and CDR2 is LQKENI. The CDR3 spans 18 residues. This CDR3 reads CASSPPGLGGTCTDTQYF. In DNA form, the CDR3 reads TGTGCCAGCTCACCACCGGGGCTTGGGGGAACCTGCACGGATACGCAGTATTTT.

There are many counts of this clonotype. The V and J genes are TRBV7-2 and TRBJ2-1; either TRBD1 or TRBD2 may fit D (6 bases each). V was trimmed by 6 bases and J by 7 bases, leaving 22 bases between them. Germline-derived CDR1 and CDR2 are SGHTA and FQGNSA. The CDR3 is made up of 16 amino acids. Here the CDR3 reads CASRTVGGGGGNEQFF. As DNA, the CDR3 is TGTGCCAGCAGGACAGTAGGGGGTGGAGGGGGTAATGAGCAGTTCTTC.

This clonotype was detected a few times. V and J are TRBV10-2 and TRBJ2-5, with D hard to call. The J call may not be correct, given that the DNA end is closer to TRBJ2-7. The CDR3 spans 14 residues. CDR1 WSHSY and CDR2 SAAADI come from the germline V gene. The CDR3 nucleotides are TGCGCCAGCAGCTCCCGAATTCCCATGTACGAGCAGTACTTC. Its protein is CASSSRIPMYEQYF.

This chain connects TRBV6-1 to TRBJ2-3; D is tentatively TRBD1 or TRBD2 (5 bases each). Deletions cut 4 bases from V and 9 bases from J, with 11 bases between. Germline lookup yields CDR1 MNHNS and CDR2 SASEGT. This CDR3 spans 12 amino acids. In nucleotides, the CDR3 is TGTGCCAGCAGTGGGGACCAGGAGACGCAGTATTTT. It specifies CASSGDQETQYF.

Relative to its sample, this clonotype is medium-sized. The chain combines TRBV25-1 with TRBJ2-1; D is ambiguous. With the DNA end fitting TRBJ2-7 better, the J assignment may be wrong. CDR3 size: 12 residues. Germline CDR1 MGHDK, CDR2 SYGVNS. In DNA, the CDR3 is TGTGCCAGCGGAACAGTGATCTACGAGCAGTACTTC. Encoded protein: CASGTVIYEQYF.

V usage is TRBV15 and J usage is TRBJ2-5, with TRBD2 matching over 10 bases. The better agreement between TRBJ2-7 and the DNA end casts doubt on the J call. From germline, CDR1 is LNHNV and CDR2 YYDKDF (reference sequence). The CDR3 is 13 residues long. CDR3 nucleotide sequence: TGTGCCACCGGGACTAGCGTCTTCTACGAGCAGTACTTC. Translation gives CATGTSVFYEQYF.

Concerning this clonotype itself: An end of the junction does not agree with germline; a read error may underlie this. V is TRBV6-1 and J is TRBJ2-2; possible D gene TRBD2, 5 bases. There are 15 residues in the CDR3. Germline loops: CDR1 MNHNS, CDR2 SASEGT. The CDR3 DNA follows: TGTGCCAGCAGTGAGGATAGGGCTGGCACCGGGGAGCAGTTTTTT. As protein: CASSEDRAGTGEQFF.

The chain uses TRBV6-5 and TRBJ1-4; maybe TRBD1 (5 bases). CDR3 length: 14 amino acids. V was clipped by 3 bases and J by 7 bases, with 12 bases between them. Per germline, CDR1 MNHEY and CDR2 SVGAGI. The chain's CDR3 is CASSYGRVGEKLFF. DNA for the CDR3: TGTGCCAGCAGTTATGGCAGGGTCGGTGAAAAACTGTTTTTT.